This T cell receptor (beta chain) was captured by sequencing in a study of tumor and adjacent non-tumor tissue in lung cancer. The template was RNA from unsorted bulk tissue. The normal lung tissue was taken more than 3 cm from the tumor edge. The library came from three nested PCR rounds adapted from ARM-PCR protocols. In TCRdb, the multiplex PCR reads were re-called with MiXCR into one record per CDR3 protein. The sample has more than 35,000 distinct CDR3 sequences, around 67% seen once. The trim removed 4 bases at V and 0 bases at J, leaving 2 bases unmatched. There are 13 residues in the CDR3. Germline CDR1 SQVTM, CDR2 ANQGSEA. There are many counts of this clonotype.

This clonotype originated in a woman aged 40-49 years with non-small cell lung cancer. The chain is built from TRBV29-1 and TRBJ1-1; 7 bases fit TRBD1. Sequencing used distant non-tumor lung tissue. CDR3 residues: CSVGDRLNTEAFF. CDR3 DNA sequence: TGCAGCGTTGGGGACAGACTGAACACTGAAGCTTTCTTT.